These T cell receptor beta chains were read from a single sample in a study of T cells after posttransplantation cyclophosphamide. Repertoires were generated with immunoSEQ multiplex PCR, while TCRdb's copy carries only in-frame clones and drops some. The sample was found to contain about 40,000 clones, and every one recurs. Sequenced input: PBMCs. The receptors were sampled from a woman between 45 and 65 years old in good health and a related stem cell transplant donor. The conserved cysteine and the conserved F or W are not part of the CDR3 here.

v_call	j_call	cdr3_aa
TRBV19	TRBJ1-4	ASSIGTRGTNEKLF
TRBV4-1	TRBJ2-3	ASSQDLGGWVTRY
TRBV5-6	TRBJ2-2	ASSLARGRGTGELF
TRBV4-1	.	ASSGQGAYEQY
TRBV4-2	TRBJ2-1	ASSQDPSGGANEQF
TRBV7-8	TRBJ2-7	ASSPEGQGGREQY
TRBV10-3	TRBJ1-2	AIETDRGNSGYT
TRBV6-5	TRBJ1-2	ASSYSGARGYT
TRBV11-3	TRBJ1-2	ASSSHQPRIQGPREYGYT
TRBV9	TRBJ2-1	ASTRGGASYEQF
TRBV2	TRBJ2-1	ASRISGGTNEQF
TRBV28	TRBJ1-2	ASSRNYGYT
TRBV4-1	TRBJ2-1	ASSQTTLAGGRNEQF
TRBV19	TRBJ2-7	ATRMSAGVYEQY
TRBV28	.	ASSYPPGGNYEQY
TRBV28	TRBJ1-1	ASSSESGAEAF
TRBV11-2	TRBJ2-1	ASSLNRGVPSNEQF
TRBV5-1	TRBJ2-1	ASSLWGGGDNEQF
TRBV6-6	TRBJ2-2	ASSPGGANTGELF
TRBV9	TRBJ2-7	ASSVDTSGAYEQY
TRBV28	TRBJ1-2	ASKEGARYYGYT
TRBV14	TRBJ2-3	ASRWTGRGDTQY
TRBV5-1	TRBJ1-5	ASSLDRKQPQH
TRBV6-1	TRBJ2-7	ASKVGAAISYEQY
TRBV7-9	TRBJ1-4	ASSPNGEKLF
TRBV19	TRBJ2-7	ASNRGPTYEQY
TRBV7-3	TRBJ1-1	ASSFAHSSTEAF
TRBV4-1	TRBJ2-7	ASSQGVLRRGLANEQY
TRBV28	TRBJ1-5	ASSFLLGVNQPQH
TRBV7-2	TRBJ2-5	ASSPTPRTSGGFQETQY
TRBV25-1	TRBJ1-2	ASSEFTERYT
TRBV19	TRBJ1-1	ASSIFPATNTEAF
TRBV28	TRBJ1-2	ASRSGVNYGYT
TRBV4-1	TRBJ2-1	ASSQGDGGANEQF
TRBV11-2	TRBJ1-5	ASSFFGGQPQH
TRBV30	TRBJ1-1	AWSVYSRSQAF
TRBV28	TRBJ1-2	ASSRGYGTGLPNYGYT
TRBV27	TRBJ2-2	ASSLFSGTGSTGELF
TRBV4-1	TRBJ2-1	ASSQPPRQGGNEQF
TRBV5-1	TRBJ2-1	ASSLASGGGNNEQF
TRBV27	TRBJ1-4	ASSSHILREKLF
TRBV30	TRBJ1-6	AWSGRGSYNSPLH
TRBV5-4	TRBJ2-1	ASSLGGAYNEQF
TRBV7-9	TRBJ2-2	ASSLASSGGELF
TRBV27	TRBJ1-4	ASSLSRGGEPATNEKLF
TRBV19	TRBJ1-5	ASSFQNNQPQH
TRBV5-6	TRBJ1-5	ASSLGLQPQH
TRBV6-6	TRBJ2-7	ASTPATGYEQY
TRBV6-1	TRBJ2-2	ASTRDYTGELF
TRBV4-1	TRBJ1-4	ASSQETGGGTNEKLF
TRBV6-1	TRBJ2-3	ASSEGGGFGDTQY
TRBV9	TRBJ1-5	ASSEGGAPGQPQH
TRBV5-1	TRBJ2-7	ASSLSSTGFYEQY
TRBV30	TRBJ1-4	AWSPGVATNEKLF